Listed below are T cell receptor beta chains from one sample, sequenced in a study of human T cells and chemical hapten exposure. TCRdb redid the calling of the RACE reads with MiXCR, one entry per CDR3 protein. This table has about 65,000 distinct CDR3 sequences, approximately 6.1% appearing once. Sequenced input: whole blood. Receptors were obtained from a female donor in good health. Some clones in this sample may be carry-over from other donors' samples. The CDR3 runs from the conserved cysteine through the conserved F or W. Each record gives: clone size, J gene, D gene, CDR3 length, V gene, CDR3 protein, CDR3 DNA. The D gene is left open where the match is weak. Only part of the rows carry a size: once, few, many, or a class if the clone is expanded.

few	TRBJ2-7	-	12	TRBV12-3/TRBV12-4	CASSSDGYEQYF	TGTGCCAGCAGTTCGGACGGCTACGAGCAGTACTTC
many	TRBJ1-2	-	13	TRBV27	CASSSLDNYGYTF	TGTGCCAGCAGTTCCCTCGACAACTATGGCTACACCTTC
many	TRBJ2-2	-	15	TRBV28	CASSHRARRNGELFF	TGTGCCAGCAGTCACCGGGCCCGACGGAACGGGGAGCTGTTTTTT
few	TRBJ1-4	-	17	TRBV4-2	CASSLNPDRRSTEKLFF	TGTGCCAGCAGCCTCAACCCTGACAGGCGGAGTACTGAAAAACTGTTTTTT
-	TRBJ1-1	-	13	TRBV6-5	CASSYGLTAEAFF	TGTGCCAGCAGTTACGGTCTAACGGCTGAAGCTTTCTTT
few	TRBJ2-3	-	13	TRBV29-1	CSVHTIPYDTQYF	TGCAGCGTTCATACTATACCATACGATACGCAGTATTTT
many	TRBJ1-1	-	14	TRBV5-1	CASSLDGSYTEAFF	TGCGCCAGCAGCTTGGATGGCAGCTACACTGAAGCTTTCTTT
many	TRBJ1-1	-	14	TRBV5-1	CASSLDAGNTEAFF	TGCGCCAGCAGCTTGGATGCAGGGAACACTGAAGCTTTCTTT
many	TRBJ2-1	TRBD2	15	TRBV7-3	CASSLNLAGSNEQFF	TGTGCCAGCAGCTTAAACTTAGCGGGAAGCAATGAGCAGTTCTTC
many	TRBJ1-2	-	15	TRBV4-1	CASSQQQGANYGYTF	TGCGCCAGCAGCCAACAACAGGGAGCTAACTATGGCTACACCTTC
-	TRBJ2-7	TRBD1	16	TRBV20-1	CSARDLRTGDPYEQYF	TGCAGTGCTAGAGATCTCCGCACAGGGGACCCCTACGAGCAGTACTTC
many	TRBJ1-6	-	12	TRBV27	CASSFIGSPLHF	TGTGCCAGCAGTTTTATAGGTTCACCCCTCCACTTT
few	TRBJ2-5	-	15	TRBV25-1	CASMSFLGTQETQYF	TGTGCCAGCATGTCTTTCCTGGGAACCCAAGAGACCCAGTACTTC
many	TRBJ1-1	TRBD1	12	TRBV29-1	CSASQGDTEAFF	TGCAGCGCAAGCCAGGGGGACACTGAAGCTTTCTTT
few	TRBJ1-1	-	12	TRBV12-3/TRBV12-4	CASSFGTGKTFF	TGTGCCAGCAGTTTTGGAACAGGTAAAACTTTCTTT
many	TRBJ2-3	-	15	TRBV12-3/TRBV12-4	CASKRSGEVTDTQYF	TGTGCCAGCAAACGGTCGGGAGAGGTCACAGATACGCAGTATTTT
many	TRBJ2-3	-	13	TRBV30	CAWSLHRTDTQYF	TGTGCCTGGAGTCTCCACCGCACAGATACGCAGTATTTT
few	TRBJ2-3	TRBD2	15	TRBV4-3	CASSSGGSGIDTQYF	TGCGCCAGCAGTTCAGGCGGGAGCGGGATAGATACGCAGTATTTT
-	TRBJ1-5	TRBD1	15	TRBV19	CASRNRGVGGQPQHF	TGTGCCAGTAGAAACAGGGGAGTGGGGGGTCAGCCCCAGCATTTT
-	TRBJ2-7	-	14	TRBV5-1	CASSLDRGHYEQYF	TGCGCCAGCAGCTTGGATCGGGGACACTACGAGCAGTACTTC
few	TRBJ2-1	TRBD2	15	TRBV7-3	CASSFGGLAGEEQFF	TGTGCCAGCAGCTTTGGGGGACTAGCGGGAGAGGAGCAGTTCTTC
many	TRBJ2-1	-	12	TRBV11-2	CASSLWTHEQFF	TGTGCCAGCAGCTTATGGACTCATGAGCAGTTCTTC
many	TRBJ2-7	-	15	TRBV28	CASRPQGPGLYEQYF	TGTGCCAGCAGGCCCCAGGGGCCCGGTCTCTACGAGCAGTACTTC
few	TRBJ2-5	TRBD2	14	TRBV28	CASRLAGEGETQYF	TGTGCCAGCAGGCTAGCGGGAGAGGGCGAGACCCAGTACTTC
-	TRBJ2-1	-	14	TRBV7-3	CASSSQGGYNEQFF	TGTGCCAGCAGCTCCCAGGGGGGATACAATGAGCAGTTCTTC
many	TRBJ2-5	TRBD1	14	TRBV6-6	CASRGTGGGETQYF	TGTGCCAGCAGGGGGACAGGGGGCGGTGAGACCCAGTACTTC
-	TRBJ1-1	-	16	TRBV5-6	CASSPGPPAVNTEAFF	TGTGCCAGCAGCCCGGGACCCCCAGCCGTGAACACTGAAGCTTTCTTT
many	TRBJ1-5	TRBD1	19	TRBV18	CASSPFVGQEIYSNQPQHF	TGTGCCAGCTCACCATTCGTAGGACAGGAGATTTATAGCAATCAGCCCCAGCATTTT
many	TRBJ1-1	-	13	TRBV7-3	CASSRRADTEAFF	TGTGCCAGCAGCCGAAGGGCAGACACTGAAGCTTTCTTT
many	TRBJ2-7	-	15	TRBV7-8	CASSLGRGKAYEQYF	TGTGCCAGCAGCTTAGGCAGGGGCAAGGCCTACGAGCAGTACTTC
few	TRBJ2-5	-	13	TRBV29-1	CSVESGEGETQYF	TGCAGCGTTGAGTCAGGGGAGGGGGAGACCCAGTACTTC
-	TRBJ1-6	-	15	TRBV28	CASSLISANNSPLHF	TGTGCCAGCAGTTTGATCTCGGCAAATAATTCACCCCTCCACTTT